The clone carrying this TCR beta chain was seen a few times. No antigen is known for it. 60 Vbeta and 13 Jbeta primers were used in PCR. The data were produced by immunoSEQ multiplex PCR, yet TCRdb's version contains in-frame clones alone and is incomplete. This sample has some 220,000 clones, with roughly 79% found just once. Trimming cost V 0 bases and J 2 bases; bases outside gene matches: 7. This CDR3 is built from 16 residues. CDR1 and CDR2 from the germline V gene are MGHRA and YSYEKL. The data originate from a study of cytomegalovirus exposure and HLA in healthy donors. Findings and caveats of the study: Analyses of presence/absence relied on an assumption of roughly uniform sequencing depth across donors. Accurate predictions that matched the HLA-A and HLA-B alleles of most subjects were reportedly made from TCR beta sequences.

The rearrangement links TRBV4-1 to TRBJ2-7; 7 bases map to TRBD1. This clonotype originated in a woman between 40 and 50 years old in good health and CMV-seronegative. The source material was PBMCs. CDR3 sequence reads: CASSQEAARGTYEQYF. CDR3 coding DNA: TGCGCCAGCAGCCAAGAGGCGGCCAGGGGGACCTACGAGCAGTACTTC.